Presented here are 20 T cell receptor beta chains from one specimen sequenced in a study of T cells after yellow fever vaccination. Each CDR3 protein is one row after TCRdb ran MiXCR on the 5' RACE reads. The data show hundreds of thousands of distinct CDR3 sequences, with roughly an eighth seen just once and 2.5% to 4% held by the top ten. The input for sequencing was CD4+ T cells sorted from PBMCs, taken 15 days after the yellow fever booster vaccination. These receptors all come from a young man who received the YFV17D yellow fever vaccine.

This clonotype was detected only a few times. The chain recombines TRBV5-1 with TRBJ2-5; no definite D call. This CDR3 comprises 14 residues. Looked up from germline, CDR1 is SGHRS and CDR2 is YFSETQ. Trimming took 6 bases from V and 0 from J, leaving 12 bases between them. The CDR3 reads CASIPGEDQETQYF. CDR3 DNA sequence: TGCGCCAGCATCCCAGGCGAAGACCAAGAGACCCAGTACTTC. Filled out from reference TRBV5-1 and TRBJ2-5, the complete variable domain reads KAGVTQTPRYLIKTRGQQVTLSCSPISGHRSVSWYQQTPGQGLQFLFEYFSETQRNKGNFPGRFSGRQFSNSRSEMNVSTLELGDSALYLCASIPGEDQETQYFGPGTRLLVL.

The sample holds a few counts of this clonotype. This chain connects TRBV10-3 to TRBJ2-6; the D is unclear. This CDR3 spans 15 amino acids. With 2 bases removed from V and 0 bases from J, the gap between germline ends came to 5 bases. Germline loops: CDR1 ENHRY, CDR2 SYGVKD. The DNA for the CDR3 is TGTGCCATCAGTGAGGATCTCTCTGGGGCCAACGTCCTGACTTTC. This sequence encodes CAISEDLSGANVLTF.

This clonotype was found a few times. The rearrangement uses TRBV5-1 and TRBJ2-1; possibly TRBD2 for D (5 bases). This CDR3 is built from 16 residues. Trimming cost V 1 base and J 3 bases, with 14 bases left between them. Germline values: CDR1 SGHRS, CDR2 YFSETQ. Written as DNA, the CDR3 is TGCGCCAGCAGCTTGCCCGACACCGGAGGCTACAATGAGCAGTTCTTC. Its translation: CASSLPDTGGYNEQFF.

This clonotype has ten or more counts. The chain combines TRBV2 with TRBJ2-3; D unclear. CDR3 size: 13 residues. In germline, CDR1 is SNHLY, CDR2 FYNNEI. V lost 7 bases and J 5 bases, leaving 13 bases between the germline ends. The CDR3 DNA follows: TGTGCCAGCAATAGGCCAGGACGAGATACGCAGTATTTT. Translation gives CASNRPGRDTQYF.

This clonotype was seen a handful of times. The V call is TRBV20-1, the J call TRBJ2-5; D is unresolved. Per the germline V gene, CDR1 is DFQATT and CDR2 is SNEGSKA (reference sequence). The V gene lost 2 bases and the J gene lost 2 bases, with 9 bases spanning the gap. The length of the CDR3 is 13 residues. CDR3 in amino acids: CSARLNRQETQYF. The DNA for the CDR3 is TGCAGTGCTAGATTGAACCGGCAAGAGACCCAGTACTTC.

This clonotype has more than one count but fewer than ten. This rearrangement joins TRBV20-1 to TRBJ2-7; 9 bases align to TRBD1. V trimming: 4 bases; J trimming: 3 bases; junction bases outside the gene matches: 1. Germline assignment: CDR1 DFQATT and CDR2 SNEGSKA (reference sequence). This CDR3 spans 12 amino acids. CDR3 residues: CSAMTGGYEQYF. CDR3 DNA sequence: TGCAGTGCTATGACAGGGGGCTACGAGCAGTACTTC.

This clonotype was detected only a few times. The chain uses TRBV12-5 and TRBJ2-1, with 9 bases matching TRBD1. This CDR3 contains 16 residues. The junction had 13 bases not matched to a gene; V was cut back by 1 base and J by 12 bases. CDR1 is LGHNT, CDR2 FRNRAP, per germline. The CDR3 nucleotides read TGTGCTAGTGGTTTGGGCGGACAGGGGCCCTCTCCGGCGCAGTTCTTC. It specifies CASGLGGQGPSPAQFF.

This chain joins TRBV5-1 and TRBJ2-7; TRBD2 matches 7 bases. Trimming cost V 0 bases and J 1 base; bases outside gene matches: 4. The CDR3 totals 15 residues. Germline-derived CDR1 and CDR2 are SGHRS and YFSETQ. CDR3 in amino acids: CASSLGAGPSYEQYF. The CDR3 DNA reads TGCGCCAGCAGCTTGGGAGCGGGGCCTTCCTACGAGCAGTACTTC.

This clonotype was seen ten or more times. The chain couples TRBV7-9 to TRBJ2-5; D might be TRBD1 or TRBD2, each matching 5 bases. The CDR3 sequence is 14 residues long. V dropped 3 bases and J dropped 4 bases, with 12 bases sitting between them. CDR1 is SEHNR, CDR2 FQNEAQ, per germline (reference sequence). CDR3 sequence reads: CASSFGTGGETQYF. In DNA form, the CDR3 reads TGTGCCAGCAGCTTCGGGACCGGCGGAGAGACCCAGTACTTC. The complete variable domain, with remaining parts taken from reference TRBV7-9 and TRBJ2-5, reads DTGVSQNPRHKITKRGQNVTFRCDPISEHNRLYWYRQTLGQGPEFLTYFQNEAQLEKSRLLSDRFSAERPKGSFSTLEIQRTEQGDSAMYLCASSFGTGGETQYFGPGTRLLVL.

The chain employs TRBV7-2 and TRBJ1-4; unclear D gene. Germline CDR1 SGHTA, CDR2 FQGNSA. This CDR3 has 14 residues. The germline V and J ends were trimmed by 2 bases and 4 bases, with 8 bases remaining between them. The CDR3 region is CASSLSWINEKLFF. The CDR3 DNA follows: TGTGCCAGCAGCTTATCGTGGATTAATGAAAAACTGTTTTTT.

This clonotype was detected only a few times. The rearrangement uses TRBV3-1 and TRBJ2-5, with TRBD2 matching over 8 bases. The V gene end was trimmed by 1 base and the J gene end by 10 bases; junction bases not matched to a gene: 14. The CDR3 sequence is 16 residues long. The germline gives CDR1 LGHDT, CDR2 YNNKEL (reference sequence). This CDR3 is CASSQGILAVNGDQYF. CDR3 sequence (DNA): TGTGCCAGCAGCCAAGGTATACTAGCGGTTAATGGGGACCAGTACTTC.

Many counts were recorded for this clonotype. V and J are TRBV7-9 and TRBJ1-2; D perhaps matches TRBD1 (6 bases). V lost 6 bases to trimming and J lost 5 bases, with 10 bases between them. This CDR3 has 12 residues. Germline values: CDR1 SEHNR, CDR2 FQNEAQ (reference sequence). CDR3 amino acids: CASRSTGYGYTF. CDR3 DNA sequence: TGTGCCAGCAGGAGTACAGGGTATGGCTACACCTTC. The full variable domain, its missing parts supplied by reference TRBV7-9 and TRBJ1-2, is DTGVSQNPRHKITKRGQNVTFRCDPISEHNRLYWYRQTLGQGPEFLTYFQNEAQLEKSRLLSDRFSAERPKGSFSTLEIQRTEQGDSAMYLCASRSTGYGYTFGSGTRLTVV.

J is TRBJ1-5 and V is TRBV2, with D possibly TRBD1 on 5 matching bases. The CDR3 consists of 13 residues. Germline V gene data show CDR1 as SNHLY and CDR2 as FYNNEI. Trimming removed 6 bases at V and 6 bases at J, with 12 bases between. The CDR3 is CASSSGSGQPQHF. The CDR3, as DNA: TGTGCCAGCAGCTCAGGGTCGGGTCAGCCCCAGCATTTT. Full variable domain (remainder filled in from reference TRBV2 and TRBJ1-5): EPEVTQTPSHQVTQMGQEVILRCVPISNHLYFYWYRQILGQKVEFLVSFYNNEISEKSEIFDDQFSVERPDGSNFTLKIRSTKLEDSAMYFCASSSGSGQPQHFGDGTRLSIL.

The V and J genes are TRBV5-1 and TRBJ2-3; D uncertain. The CDR3 consists of 14 residues. The V gene lost 2 bases and the J gene lost 5 bases, with 12 bases spanning the gap. In germline, CDR1 is SGHRS, CDR2 YFSETQ. The CDR3 reads CASSLSMRGDTQYF. The CDR3 region has the DNA TGCGCCAGCAGCTTAAGTATGCGTGGAGATACGCAGTATTTT.

The V call is TRBV5-1, the J call TRBJ1-1, with D maybe TRBD1 (5 bases). This CDR3 has 15 residues. The V end lost 1 base, the J end lost 6 bases, and 16 bases lay between the germline ends. Germline loops: CDR1 SGHRS, CDR2 YFSETQ. The CDR3 DNA reads TGCGCCAGCAGCTTGTTAGGGGCTGGAGTGGCTGAAGCTTTCTTT. This sequence encodes CASSLLGAGVAEAFF.

This clonotype turned up a few times. The chain recombines TRBV6-5 with TRBJ2-5, with D unclear. The germline V gene encodes CDR1 MNHEY and CDR2 SVGAGI. V was clipped by 5 bases and J by 4 bases, with 11 bases between them. This CDR3 has 13 amino acids. CDR3 sequence: CASSKARRETQYF. In nucleotides, the CDR3 is TGTGCCAGCAGTAAAGCTAGGAGAGAGACCCAGTACTTC.

The genes are TRBV12-3 or TRBV12-4 and TRBJ2-7; 9 bases line up with TRBD2. The V segment lost 5 bases and the J segment 2 bases; nucleotides outside the gene matches: 13. There are 17 residues in the CDR3. The CDR3 reads CASSPLRASGETYEQYF. CDR3 DNA sequence: TGTGCCAGCAGTCCGCTAAGGGCTAGCGGGGAAACCTACGAGCAGTACTTC.

This clonotype was detected a few times. The genes are TRBV4-1 and TRBJ2-5; 8 nucleotides align to TRBD2. The junction had 10 bases not matched to a gene; V was cut back by 2 bases and J by 2 bases. The CDR3 totals 17 residues. CDR1 and CDR2 from the germline V gene are MGHRA and YSYEKL. Written as DNA, the CDR3 is TGCGCCAGCAGCCAACGCGGTGCGGGGGGACTACAAGAGACCCAGTACTTC. It specifies CASSQRGAGGLQETQYF.

The V gene is TRBV4-2, the J gene TRBJ1-3; possible D gene TRBD1, 5 bases. This CDR3 has 17 amino acids. V shed 4 bases and J shed 0 bases, with 16 bases lying between them. The germline V gene has CDR1 LGHNA and CDR2 YNFKEQ. The CDR3 sequence: CASSPINRRISGNTIYF. The CDR3 DNA is TGTGCCAGCAGCCCGATAAACAGGAGGATCTCTGGAAACACCATATATTTT.

The chain couples TRBV5-6 to TRBJ2-5; D not certain. Trimming shortened V by 7 bases and J by 5 bases, and 15 bases separated the two germline ends. CDR1 SGHDT and CDR2 YYEEEE come from the germline V gene. This CDR3 has 13 amino acids. The CDR3 DNA follows: TGTGCCAGCCACGGAGATAGGATGGAGACCCAGTACTTC. Translating gives CASHGDRMETQYF.